Following are 15 T cell receptor beta chains from one sample sequenced in a study of CD8+ T cells in alopecia areata. cDNA serving as the sequencing template came from extracted, reverse transcribed RNA. The data were produced by immunoSEQ multiplex PCR, yet TCRdb's version contains in-frame clones alone and is incomplete. The sample consists of some 110,000 clones, about three fifths of them appearing once. As for treatment: oral pan-JAK inhibitor, 5-10 mg twice daily. The input for sequencing was CD8+ T cells sorted from blood, taken at week 4, from a patient treated with tofacitinib. The source is a human donor with alopecia areata.

The genes are TRBV29-1 and TRBJ2-7, with 8 bases that match TRBD1. The CDR3 contains 14 residues. With 1 base clipped from V and 5 bases from J, the junction kept 7 bases outside the gene matches. Germline assignment: CDR1 SQVTM and CDR2 ANQGSEA. Here the CDR3 DNA reads TGCAGCGTTGAAGGTCAGGGGGCACCACACGAGCAGTACTTC. Translating gives CSVEGQGAPHEQYF.

This clone was observed a single time. The chain joins TRBV30 to TRBJ2-2; D ambiguous. The V end lost 1 base, the J end lost 7 bases, and 10 bases lay between the germline ends. This CDR3 has 13 residues. Germline V gene sequence: CDR1 GTSNPN, CDR2 SVGIG (reference sequence). The CDR3 nucleotides read TGTGCCTGGAGTGAAGCAGCCGGCGGGGAGCTGTTTTTT. Amino acids: CAWSEAAGGELFF.

This chain joins TRBV29-1 and TRBJ2-5; D is ambiguous. This CDR3 is 12 amino acids long. V was trimmed by 8 bases and J by 5 bases, leaving 15 bases between them. CDR1 and CDR2 from the germline V gene are SQVTM and ANQGSEA. CDR3 nucleotide sequence: TGCAGCTTCACAGCTATGGGGGAGACCCAGTACTTC. Translation gives CSFTAMGETQYF. Full variable domain (rest looked up from reference TRBV29-1 and TRBJ2-5): SAVISQKPSRDICQRGTSLTIQCQVDSQVTMMFWYRQQPGQSLTLIATANQGSEATYESGFVIDKFPISRPNLTFSTLTVSNMSPEDSSIYLCSFTAMGETQYFGPGTRLLVL.

This clone was observed a handful of times. The CDR3 nucleotides read TGCAGCGTTGAAAGGGCCCTCGAAGGTGGATCTGGAAACACCATATATTTT. Protein: CSVERALEGGSGNTIYF. The rearrangement uses TRBV29-1 and TRBJ1-3; no clear D. V gave up 2 bases and J gave up 1 base, with 18 bases separating them. The CDR3 sequence is 17 residues long. Germline-derived CDR1 and CDR2 are SQVTM and ANQGSEA.

The chain recombines TRBV7-9 with TRBJ1-1, with unresolved D. Looked up from germline, CDR1 is SEHNR and CDR2 is FQNEAQ (reference sequence). Trimming removed 6 bases from V and 3 bases from J, with 5 bases in between. This CDR3 has 11 amino acids. CDR3 in amino acids: CASSQYTEAFF. The CDR3 region has the DNA TGTGCCAGCAGTCAATACACTGAAGCTTTCTTT.

The chain uses TRBV30 and TRBJ2-3; 9 positions agree with TRBD1. After removal of 1 base from V and 0 bases from J, the junction contained 5 bases not matched to a gene. Germline lookup yields CDR1 GTSNPN and CDR2 SVGIG (reference sequence). CDR3 length: 16 residues. The CDR3 DNA sequence: TGTGCCTGGAGTGCCGGGACAGGGCCCAGCACAGATACGCAGTATTTT. It yields the protein CAWSAGTGPSTDTQYF.

In this sample, this clone turned up a few times. CDR3 sequence reads: CSVPGTVRKDTQYF. CDR3 nucleotides: TGCAGCGTCCCTGGGACAGTTCGTAAAGATACGCAGTATTTT. The chain couples TRBV29-1 to TRBJ2-3, with 7 bases fitting TRBD1. Trimming took 6 bases from V and 5 from J; bases not matched to a gene: 11. This CDR3 comprises 14 residues. Germline CDR1 and CDR2: SQVTM and ANQGSEA.

V and J are TRBV14 and TRBJ1-2; D is uncertain. Per the germline V gene, CDR1 is SGHDN and CDR2 is FVKESK. Trimming left V 4 bases short and J 8 bases short, with 14 bases between. The CDR3 loop spans 13 amino acids. CDR3 sequence: CASSLGLRVGYTF. CDR3 coding DNA: TGTGCCAGCAGCCTTGGACTTCGGGTCGGCTACACCTTC.

The chain recombines TRBV28 with TRBJ2-5, with 9 nucleotides matching TRBD2. The V segment lost 1 base and the J segment 3 bases; nucleotides outside the gene matches: 6. Germline CDR1 reads MDHEN; CDR2 reads SYDVKM. The CDR3 loop spans 16 amino acids. For the CDR3, the DNA is TGTGCCAGCAGTTTATCGTCTAGCGGGACGGAAGAGACCCAGTACTTC. It is translated as CASSLSSSGTEETQYF.

The rearrangement joins TRBV25-1 to TRBJ1-1; D perhaps matches TRBD1 (5 bases). Germline CDR1 and CDR2: MGHDK and SYGVNS. The ends were cut back, 3 bases at V and 7 bases at J, with 15 bases in the middle. This CDR3 spans 14 amino acids. The CDR3: CASSETASLGEAFF. CDR3 nucleotides: TGTGCCAGCAGTGAGACAGCATCCCTAGGTGAAGCTTTCTTT.

The chain employs TRBV4-3 and TRBJ2-1; 9 bases agree with TRBD1. The CDR3 runs to 17 residues. Germline loops: CDR1 LGHNA, CDR2 YSLEER. V dropped 2 bases and J dropped 8; count of bases not matched to a gene: 13. CDR3 region: CASSQKDPGTGIHEQFF. CDR3 sequence (DNA): TGCGCCAGCAGCCAAAAGGACCCGGGGACAGGGATCCATGAGCAGTTCTTC.

V is TRBV27 and J is TRBJ1-2; 12 bases match TRBD1. The V gene end was trimmed by 5 bases and the J gene end by 6 bases; junction bases not matched to a gene: 4. The CDR3 loop spans 14 amino acids. In germline, CDR1 is MNHEY, CDR2 SMNVEV (reference sequence). CDR3 residues: CASSRGQGANGYTF. CDR3 coding DNA: TGTGCCAGCAGTCGGGGACAGGGGGCAAATGGCTACACCTTC.

This clone appeared a few times. The chain uses TRBV28 and TRBJ2-1; D call uncertain. Per the germline V gene, CDR1 is MDHEN and CDR2 is SYDVKM. CDR3 size: 12 residues. Deletions cut 4 bases from V and 4 bases from J, with 5 bases between. Written as DNA, the CDR3 is TGTGCCAGCAGTTGGGATTACAATGAGCAGTTCTTC. Amino acids: CASSWDYNEQFF.

The rearrangement links TRBV19 to TRBJ1-5; D is perhaps TRBD1 (5 bases). The CDR3 has 16 residues. V was cut by 6 bases and J by 7 bases, with 22 bases left in between. Looked up from germline, CDR1 is LNHDA and CDR2 is SQIVND (reference sequence). For the CDR3, the DNA is TGTGCCAGTAGACCTGGGGCGGGGTCAGGGTTCCAGCCCCAGCATTTT. This encodes CASRPGAGSGFQPQHF.

The chain uses TRBV15 and TRBJ1-2, with D possibly being TRBD1 (6 bases). The CDR3 contains 14 residues. The V and J ends lost 0 bases and 4 bases respectively, with 9 bases between them. Germline-derived CDR1 and CDR2 are LNHNV and YYDKDF (reference sequence). The CDR3 DNA is TGTGCCACCAGCAGAGATCAGGGGACCTATGGCTACACCTTC. It specifies CATSRDQGTYGYTF. Drawing the rest from reference TRBV15 and TRBJ1-2, the complete variable domain is DAMVIQNPRYQVTQFGKPVTLSCSQTLNHNVMYWYQQKSSQAPKLLFHYYDKDFNNEADTPDNFQSRRPNTSFCFLDIRSPGLGDTAMYLCATSRDQGTYGYTFGSGTRLTVV.